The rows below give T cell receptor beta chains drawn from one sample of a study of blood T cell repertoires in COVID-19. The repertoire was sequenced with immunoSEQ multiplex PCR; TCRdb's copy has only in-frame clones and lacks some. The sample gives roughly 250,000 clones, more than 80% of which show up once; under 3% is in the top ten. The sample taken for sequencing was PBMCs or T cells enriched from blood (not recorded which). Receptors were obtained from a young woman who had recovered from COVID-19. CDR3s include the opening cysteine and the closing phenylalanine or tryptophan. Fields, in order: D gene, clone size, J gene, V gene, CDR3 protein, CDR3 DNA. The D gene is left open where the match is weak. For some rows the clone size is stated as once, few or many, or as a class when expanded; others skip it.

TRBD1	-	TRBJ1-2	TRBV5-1	CASSLVQGALANYGYTF	TGCGCCAGCAGCTTGGTACAGGGGGCGCTTGCTAACTATGGCTACACCTTC
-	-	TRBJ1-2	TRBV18	CASRSGVGDGYTF	TGTGCCAGCCGATCGGGAGTAGGGGATGGCTACACCTTC
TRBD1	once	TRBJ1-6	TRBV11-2	CASSRPTGGSPLHF	TGTGCCAGCAGCAGGCCAACAGGGGGTTCACCCCTCCACTTT
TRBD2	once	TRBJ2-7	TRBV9	CASSVSGTWEKQYF	TGTGCCAGCAGCGTTAGCGGGACTTGGGAAAAGCAGTACTTC
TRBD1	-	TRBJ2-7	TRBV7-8	CASLLMGQGTYEQYF	TGTGCCAGCCTTTTAATGGGACAGGGGACCTACGAGCAGTACTTC
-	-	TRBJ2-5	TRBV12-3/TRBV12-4	CASSSPPGTQYF	TGTGCCAGCAGTTCCCCCCCCGGGACCCAGTACTTC
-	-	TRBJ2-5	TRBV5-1	CASSLDRETQYF	TGCGCCAGCAGCTTGGATCGAGAGACCCAGTACTTC
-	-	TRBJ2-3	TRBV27	CASRPKYDIRGLGSTDTQYF	TGTGCCAGCAGGCCAAAATATGATATCAGGGGTTTAGGCAGCACAGATACGCAGTATTTT
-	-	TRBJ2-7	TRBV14	CASSQVRGGRQYF	TGTGCCAGCAGCCAAGTTCGGGGTGGGAGGCAGTACTTC
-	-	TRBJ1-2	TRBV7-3	CASSANPGTENYTF	TGTGCCAGCAGCGCAAACCCCGGGACTGAAAACTACACCTTC
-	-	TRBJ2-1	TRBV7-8	CASSRNSGGEQFF	TGTGCCAGCAGCCGGAATAGCGGTGGCGAGCAGTTCTTC
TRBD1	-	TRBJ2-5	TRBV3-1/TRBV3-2	CASSQGTGPQGTQYF	TGTGCCAGCAGCCAAGGGACAGGCCCCCAGGGGACCCAGTACTTC
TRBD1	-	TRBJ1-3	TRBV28	CASRGQPDSGNTIYF	TGTGCCAGCAGGGGACAGCCGGACTCTGGAAACACCATATATTTT
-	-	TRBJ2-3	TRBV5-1	CASSPQGTITDTQYF	TGCGCCAGCAGCCCCCAGGGGACGATCACAGATACGCAGTATTTT
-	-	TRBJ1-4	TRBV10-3	CAISGGNSEKLFF	TGTGCCATCAGTGGCGGGAATAGTGAAAAACTGTTTTTT
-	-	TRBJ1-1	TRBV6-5	CASSSTDMNTEAFF	TGTGCCAGCAGTTCGACAGACATGAACACTGAAGCTTTCTTT